The 5 T cell receptor beta chains in this list originate from one sample, sequenced in a study of low-dose radiotherapy and immunotherapy resistance in tumors. First-strand cDNA relied on TRAV- and TRBV-specific primers spanning alpha and beta chains. Amplification, which lasted approximately 19 PCR cycles, used a constant-region primer and V-primer adapter to amplify TCRs. TCRdb called the reads again in MiXCR, with one record for every CDR3 protein. The repertoire holds under 15,000 distinct CDR3 sequences, with less than 65% as singletons. The receptors were sampled from a human donor with advanced metastatic prostate, ovarian, gallbladder or colorectal cancer (not recorded which). This table probably holds off-target reads from a library built for another chain.

V is TRBV28 and J is TRBJ1-1; D not certain. The CDR3 spans 15 residues. V was cut by 2 bases and J by 6 bases, with 16 bases left in between. Germline lookup yields CDR1 MDHEN and CDR2 SYDVKM. The CDR3 bases are TGTGCCAGCAGTTTACTCCTAGTGGGTGGGGCTGAAGCTTTCTTT. Translated: CASSLLLVGGAEAFF.

This clonotype was observed a handful of times. V is TRBV20-1 and J is TRBJ1-5, with a possible D match to TRBD1 (5 bases). The CDR3 length is 15 residues. The germline V gene has CDR1 DFQATT and CDR2 SNEGSKA (reference sequence). V lost 5 bases, J lost 0 bases, and 14 bases lay in between. CDR3 nucleotide sequence: TGCAGTGCTGTCGGATGGGGGAATAGCAATCAGCCCCAGCATTTT. Protein: CSAVGWGNSNQPQHF.

This clonotype is classed as medium-sized. This sequence joins TRBV28 and TRBJ2-1; D ambiguous. Germline CDR1 reads MDHEN; CDR2 reads SYDVKM. V gave up 2 bases and J gave up 0 bases, with 11 bases separating them. The length of the CDR3 is 16 residues. DNA for the CDR3: TGTGCCAGCAGTTTAGCTGGGGTCAGCTCCTACAATGAGCAGTTCTTC. Translated, it gives CASSLAGVSSYNEQFF.

V and J are TRBV28 and TRBJ2-7, with 7 bases fitting TRBD1. This CDR3 is built from 15 residues. CDR1 and CDR2 (germline): MDHEN, SYDVKM. V lost 6 bases to trimming and J lost 7 bases; unmatched junction nucleotides: 15. DNA of the CDR3: TGTGCCAGCAGGCGAAGACAGGGCGCCCTTAGAGAGCAGTACTTC. Protein: CASRRRQGALREQYF.

This clonotype showed up just a few times. The DNA is left out, because the CDR3 cannot be placed on it with certainty; the CDR3 is given as TCRdb lists it. V gene TRBV28 combines with J gene TRBJ2-5; the D segment call TRBD2 is taken from the table without a DNA check. Germline assignment: CDR1 MDHEN and CDR2 SYDVKM. From its first to its last residue, the CDR3 has 17 amino acids. CDR3: CASSLETSGRVLRAQYF.